This T cell receptor (beta chain) emerged from a study of blood T cell repertoires in COVID-19. The overall study: Researchers got acute and convalescent COVID-19 samples from the United States, Italy and Spain. T cells, B-cell-depleted T cells, or PBMCs supplied cDNA or gDNA.

CDR3 length: 15 amino acids. Deletions cut 4 bases from V and 2 bases from J, with 15 bases between. Germline assignment: CDR1 SGHDT and CDR2 YYEEEE. In the authors' methods: How many nucleated cells were present was estimated from reference gene primer amplification. The repertoire was sequenced with immunoSEQ multiplex PCR; TCRdb's copy has only in-frame clones and lacks some. The V and J calls and clone size were taken over from that table, and D and trimming were inferred from the DNA. The table has roughly 170,000 clones, 84% seen once. The chain couples TRBV5-6 to TRBJ1-1; D gene unclear. The TCR sequence derives from a human donor in a cohort sampled during active COVID-19. The sample comprised peripheral blood. CDR3 DNA sequence: TGTGCCAGCAGCGCGCGGGGTACAGTTAACACTGAAGCTTTCTTT. Protein product: CASSARGTVNTEAFF.